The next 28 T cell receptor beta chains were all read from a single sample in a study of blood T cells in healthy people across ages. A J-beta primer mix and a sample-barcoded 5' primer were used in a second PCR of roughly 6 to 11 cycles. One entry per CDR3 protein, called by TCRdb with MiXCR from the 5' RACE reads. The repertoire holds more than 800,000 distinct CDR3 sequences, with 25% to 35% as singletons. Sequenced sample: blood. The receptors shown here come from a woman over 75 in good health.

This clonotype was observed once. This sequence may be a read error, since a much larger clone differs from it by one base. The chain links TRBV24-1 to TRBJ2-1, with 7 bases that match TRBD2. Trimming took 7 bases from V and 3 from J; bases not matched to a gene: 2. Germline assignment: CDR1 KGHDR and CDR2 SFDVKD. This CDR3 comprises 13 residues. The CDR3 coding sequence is TGTGCCACCAGGGGGGAGGGCTACAATGAGCAGTTCTTC. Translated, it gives CATRGEGYNEQFF.

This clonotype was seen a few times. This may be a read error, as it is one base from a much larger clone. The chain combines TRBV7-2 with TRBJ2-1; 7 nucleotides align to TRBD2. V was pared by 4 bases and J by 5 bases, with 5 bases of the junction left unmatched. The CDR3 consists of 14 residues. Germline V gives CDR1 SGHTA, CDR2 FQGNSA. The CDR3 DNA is TGTGCCAGCAGCTGGGCTAGCGGCAACAATGAGCAGTTCTTC. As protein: CASSWASGNNEQFF.

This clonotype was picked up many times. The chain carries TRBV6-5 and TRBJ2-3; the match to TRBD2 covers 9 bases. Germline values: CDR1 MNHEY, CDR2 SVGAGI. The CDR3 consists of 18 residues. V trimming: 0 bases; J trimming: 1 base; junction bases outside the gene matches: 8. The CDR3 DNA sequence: TGTGCCAGCAGTTACTCGATGACGACTAGCGGACGCACAGATACGCAGTATTTT. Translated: CASSYSMTTSGRTDTQYF.

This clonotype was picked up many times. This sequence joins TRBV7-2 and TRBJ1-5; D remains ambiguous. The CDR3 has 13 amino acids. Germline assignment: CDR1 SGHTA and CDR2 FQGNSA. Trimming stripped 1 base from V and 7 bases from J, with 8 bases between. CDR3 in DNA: TGTGCCAGCAGCTTAGGGAACGGGCAGCCCCAGCATTTT. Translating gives CASSLGNGQPQHF.

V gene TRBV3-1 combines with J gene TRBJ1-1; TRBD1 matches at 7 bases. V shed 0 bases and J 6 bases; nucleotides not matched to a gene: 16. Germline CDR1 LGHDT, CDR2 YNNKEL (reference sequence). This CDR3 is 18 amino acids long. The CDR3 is CASSQDRTWDSRRSEAFF. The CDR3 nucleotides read TGTGCCAGCAGCCAAGATCGGACATGGGACAGTCGAAGGTCTGAAGCTTTCTTT.

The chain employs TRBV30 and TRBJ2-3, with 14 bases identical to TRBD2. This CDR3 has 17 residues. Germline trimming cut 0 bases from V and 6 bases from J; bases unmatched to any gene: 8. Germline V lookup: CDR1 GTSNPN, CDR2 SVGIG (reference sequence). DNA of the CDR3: TGTGCCTGGAGTGTACCGGGACTAGCGGGGGAGGGTGATACGCAGTATTTT. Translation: CAWSVPGLAGEGDTQYF.

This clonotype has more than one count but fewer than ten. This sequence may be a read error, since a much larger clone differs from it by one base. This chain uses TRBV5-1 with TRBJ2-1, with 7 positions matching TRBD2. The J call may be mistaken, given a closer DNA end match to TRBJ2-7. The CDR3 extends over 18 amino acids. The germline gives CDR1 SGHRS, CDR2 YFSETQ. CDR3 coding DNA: TGCGCCAGCAGTAACTCCGGCCGGGGGGAACGCTCCTACAATGAGCAGTACTTC. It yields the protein CASSNSGRGERSYNEQYF.

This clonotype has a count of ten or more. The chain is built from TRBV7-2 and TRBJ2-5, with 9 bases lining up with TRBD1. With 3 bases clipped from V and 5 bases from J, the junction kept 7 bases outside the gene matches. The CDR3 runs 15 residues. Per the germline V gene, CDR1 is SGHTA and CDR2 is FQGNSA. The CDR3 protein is CASSFAGTGRETQYF. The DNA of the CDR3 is TGTGCCAGCAGCTTCGCCGGGACAGGGCGGGAGACCCAGTACTTC.

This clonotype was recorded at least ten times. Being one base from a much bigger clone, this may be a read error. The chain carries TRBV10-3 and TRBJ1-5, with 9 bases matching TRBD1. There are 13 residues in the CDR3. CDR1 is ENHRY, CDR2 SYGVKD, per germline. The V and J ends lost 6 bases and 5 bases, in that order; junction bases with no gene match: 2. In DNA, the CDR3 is TGTGCCATCAGCCGACAGGGGGATCAGCCCCAGCATTTT. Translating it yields CAISRQGDQPQHF.

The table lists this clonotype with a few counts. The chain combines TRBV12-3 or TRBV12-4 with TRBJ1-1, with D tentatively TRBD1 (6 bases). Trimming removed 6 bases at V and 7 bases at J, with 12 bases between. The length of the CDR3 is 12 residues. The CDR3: CASSLPRGEAFF. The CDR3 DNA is TGTGCCAGCAGCCTCCCCAGGGGTGAAGCTTTCTTT.

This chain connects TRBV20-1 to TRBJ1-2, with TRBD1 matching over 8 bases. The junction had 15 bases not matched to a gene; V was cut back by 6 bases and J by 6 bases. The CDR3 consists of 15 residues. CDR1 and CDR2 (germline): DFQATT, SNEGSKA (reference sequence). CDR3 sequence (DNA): TGCAGTGCAACAAACCCCGGGACAGGCCTGGATGGCTACACCTTC. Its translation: CSATNPGTGLDGYTF.

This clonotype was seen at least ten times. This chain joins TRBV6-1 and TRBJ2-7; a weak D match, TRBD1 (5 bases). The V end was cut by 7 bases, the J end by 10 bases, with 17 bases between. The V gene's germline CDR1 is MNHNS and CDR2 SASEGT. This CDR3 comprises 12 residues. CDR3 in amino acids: CASKGPLAAQYF. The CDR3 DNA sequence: TGTGCCAGCAAGGGGCCCCTGGCGGCCCAGTACTTC.

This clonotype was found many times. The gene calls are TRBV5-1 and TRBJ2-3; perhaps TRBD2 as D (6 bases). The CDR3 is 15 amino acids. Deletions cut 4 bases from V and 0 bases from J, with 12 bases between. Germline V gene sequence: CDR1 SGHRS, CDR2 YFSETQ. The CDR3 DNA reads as TGCGCCAGCAGCCCCGGGAGATCTAGCACAGATACGCAGTATTTT. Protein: CASSPGRSSTDTQYF.

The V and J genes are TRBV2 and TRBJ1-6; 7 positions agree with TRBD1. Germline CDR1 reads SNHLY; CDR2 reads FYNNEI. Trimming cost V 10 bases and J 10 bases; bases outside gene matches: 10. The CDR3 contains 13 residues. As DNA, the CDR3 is TGTGCCACCTCAGGGACAGCGGGGTCACCCCTCCACTTT. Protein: CATSGTAGSPLHF.

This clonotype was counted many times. The CDR3 coding sequence is TGTGCCAGCAGCTCCCCGCGGGGGGACGAAAAACTGTTTTTT. It codes for CASSSPRGDEKLFF. The chain carries TRBV7-9 and TRBJ1-4, with D possibly TRBD1 on 5 matching bases. The CDR3 is 14 amino acids. The germline V gene has CDR1 SEHNR and CDR2 FQNEAQ (reference sequence). The ends were cut back, 4 bases at V and 8 bases at J, with 14 bases in the middle.

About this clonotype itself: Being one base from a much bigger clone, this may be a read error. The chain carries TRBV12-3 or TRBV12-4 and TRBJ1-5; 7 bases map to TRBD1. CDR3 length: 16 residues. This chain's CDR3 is CAGSSPRDRDGQPQHF. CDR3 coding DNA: TGTGCCGGCAGTTCCCCACGCGACAGGGATGGTCAGCCCCAGCATTTT.

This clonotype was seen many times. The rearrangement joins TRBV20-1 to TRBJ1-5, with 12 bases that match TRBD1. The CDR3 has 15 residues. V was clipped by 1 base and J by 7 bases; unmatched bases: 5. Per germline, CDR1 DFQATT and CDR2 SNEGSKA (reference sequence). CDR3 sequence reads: CSARAGTGGWQPQHF. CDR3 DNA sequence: TGCAGTGCTAGAGCCGGGACAGGGGGCTGGCAGCCCCAGCATTTT.

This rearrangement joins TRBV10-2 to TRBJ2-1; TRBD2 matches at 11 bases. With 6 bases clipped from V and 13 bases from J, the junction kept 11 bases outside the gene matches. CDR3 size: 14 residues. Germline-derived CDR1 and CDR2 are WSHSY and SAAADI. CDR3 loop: CASRTSGDPETQFF. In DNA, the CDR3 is TGCGCCAGCAGGACTAGCGGGGACCCAGAGACCCAGTTCTTC.

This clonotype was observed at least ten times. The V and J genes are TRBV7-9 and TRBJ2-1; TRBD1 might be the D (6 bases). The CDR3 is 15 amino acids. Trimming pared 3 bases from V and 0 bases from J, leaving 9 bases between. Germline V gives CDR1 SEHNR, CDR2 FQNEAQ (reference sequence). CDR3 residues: CASSFRTASYNEQFF. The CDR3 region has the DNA TGTGCCAGCAGCTTTAGGACAGCCTCCTACAATGAGCAGTTCTTC.

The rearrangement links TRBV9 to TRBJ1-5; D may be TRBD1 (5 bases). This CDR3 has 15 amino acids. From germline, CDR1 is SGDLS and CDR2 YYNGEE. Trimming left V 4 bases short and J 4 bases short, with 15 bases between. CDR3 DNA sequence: TGTGCCAGCAGCCCCGACCCAGGGTCTAATCAGCCCCAGCATTTT. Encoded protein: CASSPDPGSNQPQHF. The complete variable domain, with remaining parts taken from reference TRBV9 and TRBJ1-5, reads DSGVTQTPKHLITATGQRVTLRCSPRSGDLSVYWYQQSLDQGLQFLIQYYNGEERAKGNILERFSAQQFPDLHSELNLSSLELGDSALYFCASSPDPGSNQPQHFGDGTRLSIL.

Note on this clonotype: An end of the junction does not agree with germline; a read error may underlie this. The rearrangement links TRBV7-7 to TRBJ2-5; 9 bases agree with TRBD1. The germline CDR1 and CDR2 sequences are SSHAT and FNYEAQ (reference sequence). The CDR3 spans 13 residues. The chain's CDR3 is CASSFGQGKTQYF. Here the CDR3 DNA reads TGTGCTAGCAGCTTCGGACAGGGGAAGACCCAGTACTTC.

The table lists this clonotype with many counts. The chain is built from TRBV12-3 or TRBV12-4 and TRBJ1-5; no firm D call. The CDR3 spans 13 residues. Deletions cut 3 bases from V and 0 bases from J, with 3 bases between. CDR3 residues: CASSLFSNQPQHF. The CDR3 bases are TGTGCCAGCAGTTTGTTTAGCAATCAGCCCCAGCATTTT.

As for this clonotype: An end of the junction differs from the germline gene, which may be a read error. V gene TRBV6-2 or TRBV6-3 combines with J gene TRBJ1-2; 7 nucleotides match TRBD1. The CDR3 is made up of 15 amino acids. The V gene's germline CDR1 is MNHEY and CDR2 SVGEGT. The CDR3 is CASRSIDRELYGHTF. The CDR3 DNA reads TGTGCCAGCAGATCAATTGACAGGGAACTGTATGGCCACACCTTC.

CDR3 sequence reads: CASGLPPVTGYEQYF. Here the CDR3 DNA reads TGTGCTAGTGGTTTGCCTCCTGTTACAGGTTACGAGCAGTACTTC. The chain carries TRBV12-5 and TRBJ2-7; maybe TRBD1 (5 bases). The CDR3 is made up of 15 amino acids. V lost 2 bases and J lost 4, with 15 bases in between. Germline CDR1 reads LGHNT; CDR2 reads FRNRAP.

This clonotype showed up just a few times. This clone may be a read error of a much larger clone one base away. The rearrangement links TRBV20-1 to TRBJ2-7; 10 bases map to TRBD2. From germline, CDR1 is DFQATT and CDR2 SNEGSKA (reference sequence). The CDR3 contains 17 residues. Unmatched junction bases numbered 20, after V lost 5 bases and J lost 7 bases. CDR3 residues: CSAARSGGAIFYNEQYF. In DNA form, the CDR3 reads TGCAGTGCTGCACGGAGCGGGGGGGCCATCTTCTACAATGAGCAGTACTTC.

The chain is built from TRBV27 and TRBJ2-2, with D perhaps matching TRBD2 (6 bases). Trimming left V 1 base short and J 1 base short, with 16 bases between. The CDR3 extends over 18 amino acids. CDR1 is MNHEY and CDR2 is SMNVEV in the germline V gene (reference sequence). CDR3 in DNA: TGTGCCAGCAGTTTATTCGGGACTCGACGAAAGAACACCGGGGAGCTGTTTTTT. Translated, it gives CASSLFGTRRKNTGELFF.

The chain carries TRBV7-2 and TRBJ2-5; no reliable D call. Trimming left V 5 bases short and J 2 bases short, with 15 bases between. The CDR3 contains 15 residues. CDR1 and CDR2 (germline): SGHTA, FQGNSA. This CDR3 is CASSLRWIGQETQYF. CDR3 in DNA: TGTGCCAGCAGCCTCAGGTGGATAGGGCAAGAGACCCAGTACTTC.

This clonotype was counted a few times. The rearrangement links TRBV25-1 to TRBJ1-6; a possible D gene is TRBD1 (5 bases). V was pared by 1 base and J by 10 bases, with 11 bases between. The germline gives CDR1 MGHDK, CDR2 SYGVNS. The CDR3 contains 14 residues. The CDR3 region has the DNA TGTGCCAGCAGTGAATCTACAGGTTTATCACCCCTCCACTTT. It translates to CASSESTGLSPLHF.